This T cell receptor beta chain derives from a study of early stage breast cancer tumors. On the study more broadly: Each sample averaged approximately 10-fold read coverage. Findings and caveats of the study: Most shared enriched TCRB sequences were commonly generated ones. Compared with adjacent normal breast, tumors showed about 2.5-fold denser, more clonal T cells.

Note on this clone: Its antigen is unidentified.

Only in-frame clones appear in the TCRdb table, and some are missing; sequencing was by immunoSEQ multiplex PCR. The data contain fewer than 80,000 clones, over 80% of them singletons. The sample was blood. The clonotype comes from a person aged 35 to 50 with breast cancer.

The CDR3 DNA reads TGTGCCAGCAGTTACAGGGGGTCAGAGTATGGCTACACCTTC. Translation: CASSYRGSEYGYTF. The chain employs TRBV6-6 and TRBJ1-2, with D perhaps TRBD1 (6 bases). CDR3 size: 14 residues. Trimming left V 2 bases short and J 5 bases short, with 12 bases between. Germline CDR1 MNHNY, CDR2 SVGAGI (reference sequence).